These 27 T cell receptor beta chains came from one sample sequenced in a study of blood T cell repertoires in COVID-19. Profiled with immunoSEQ multiplex PCR; TCRdb holds only in-frame clones, not every one. This table holds 150,000 or so clones, roughly 86% found once. Material for sequencing was peripheral blood. The receptors were sampled from a human donor with acute or convalescent COVID-19. The donor label of this sample is uncertain.

This rearrangement joins TRBV29-1 to TRBJ1-1; 10 nucleotides match TRBD1. V dropped 2 bases and J dropped 5; count of bases not matched to a gene: 8. CDR1 SQVTM and CDR2 ANQGSEA come from the germline V gene. The CDR3 is 15 residues long. CDR3 in amino acids: CSVEMGQGFRTEAFF. The DNA for the CDR3 is TGCAGCGTTGAAATGGGACAGGGGTTTAGGACTGAAGCTTTCTTT.

In DNA, the CDR3 is TGCAGTGCTAGTCTATGGGGAGGAGATGGCTACACCTTC. This translates into CSASLWGGDGYTF. This chain joins TRBV20-1 and TRBJ1-2; D is undetermined. Germline V CDR1 and CDR2: DFQATT, SNEGSKA (reference sequence). The CDR3 consists of 13 residues. V was trimmed by 3 bases and J by 6 bases, leaving 14 bases between them.

This chain joins TRBV7-2 and TRBJ2-2; the D gene is possibly TRBD2 (5 bases). Deletions cut 5 bases from V and 6 bases from J, with 10 bases between. CDR3 size: 13 residues. Germline values: CDR1 SGHTA, CDR2 FQGNSA. CDR3: CASSPPGAGELFF. Here the CDR3 DNA reads TGTGCCAGCAGCCCCCCCGGGGCCGGGGAGCTGTTTTTT.

This clone is medium-sized by share. V is TRBV29-1 and J is TRBJ2-7; 9 nucleotides line up with TRBD1. With 1 base clipped from V and 4 bases from J, the junction kept 2 bases outside the gene matches. The germline gives CDR1 SQVTM, CDR2 ANQGSEA. The length of the CDR3 is 13 residues. CDR3 bases: TGCAGCGTTGAAGGGGACAGGGCATACGAGCAGTACTTC. The encoded protein is CSVEGDRAYEQYF.

The V and J genes are TRBV29-1 and TRBJ1-1, with 11 bases lining up with TRBD1. The J segment lost 0 bases and the V segment lost 6 bases, leaving 6 bases of the junction unmatched. From germline, CDR1 is SQVTM and CDR2 ANQGSEA. CDR3 length: 15 residues. CDR3: CSVGTGGNLNTEAFF. CDR3 in DNA: TGCAGCGTAGGGACAGGGGGGAACTTGAACACTGAAGCTTTCTTT.

The chain joins TRBV3-1 (or the pseudogene TRBV3-2) to TRBJ1-1, with D possibly TRBD1 on 6 matching bases. V lost 3 bases, J lost 3 bases, and 14 bases lay in between. Germline CDR1 is LGHDT and CDR2 is YNNKEL (reference sequence). The CDR3 consists of 15 residues. This CDR3 is CASSQGDRYDTEAFF. Here the CDR3 DNA reads TGTGCCAGCAGCCAGGGTGACAGGTATGACACTGAAGCTTTCTTT.

This clone was seen a handful of times. J is TRBJ1-5 and V is TRBV19; 9 bases align to TRBD1. The J segment lost 2 bases and the V segment lost 3 bases, leaving 8 bases of the junction unmatched. The length of the CDR3 is 17 residues. Per the germline V gene, CDR1 is LNHDA and CDR2 is SQIVND (reference sequence). CDR3 bases: TGTGCCAGTAGTATCGGGACAGGGACGAGTGGCAATCAGCCCCAGCATTTT. Its translation: CASSIGTGTSGNQPQHF.

The chain recombines TRBV4-2 with TRBJ1-2; D unresolved. V lost 1 base, J lost 3 bases, and 12 bases lay in between. This CDR3 spans 15 amino acids. Germline V gene data show CDR1 as LGHNA and CDR2 as YNFKEQ. CDR3 nucleotide sequence: TGTGCCAGCAGCCAAGTATCTGGGGAGGACTATGGCTACACCTTC. Its protein product is CASSQVSGEDYGYTF.

The chain links TRBV4-3 to TRBJ2-3; 10 bases are a match to TRBD2. The germline CDR1 and CDR2 sequences are LGHNA and YSLEER. The CDR3 contains 17 residues. The trim removed 2 bases at V and 0 bases at J, leaving 5 bases unmatched. Here the CDR3 DNA reads TGCGCCAGCAGCCAATCGCCGGGACTAGCGAGCACAGATACGCAGTATTTT. Translation gives CASSQSPGLASTDTQYF.

The chain is built from TRBV9 and TRBJ2-5; 8 bases match TRBD1. The CDR3 consists of 14 residues. J lost 4 bases, V lost 0 bases, and 2 bases had no gene match. Germline V CDR1 and CDR2: SGDLS, YYNGEE. The CDR3 loop reads CASSVGQGAETQYF. The CDR3 region has the DNA TGTGCCAGCAGCGTAGGCCAGGGGGCAGAGACCCAGTACTTC.

The chain recombines TRBV2 with TRBJ2-2; 12 bases match TRBD1. CDR1 is SNHLY, CDR2 FYNNEI, per germline. With 10 bases clipped from V and 5 bases from J, the junction kept 11 bases outside the gene matches. The CDR3 runs to 16 residues. This chain's CDR3 is CATAGTGGPGTGELFF. The CDR3 coding sequence is TGTGCCACCGCGGGGACAGGGGGCCCGGGTACCGGGGAGCTGTTTTTT.

This rearrangement joins TRBV24-1 to TRBJ1-2; TRBD1 is a possible D gene (6 bases). With 1 base removed from V and 7 bases from J, the gap between germline ends came to 12 bases. Germline assignment: CDR1 KGHDR and CDR2 SFDVKD. This CDR3 comprises 14 residues. CDR3 sequence: CATSDFPRGGGYTF. CDR3 DNA: TGTGCCACCAGTGATTTCCCCAGGGGCGGTGGCTACACCTTC.

The chain recombines TRBV7-2 with TRBJ2-5; D remains unclear. The CDR3 length is 11 residues. The V and J ends lost 5 bases and 5 bases respectively, with 6 bases between them. Germline CDR1 reads SGHTA; CDR2 reads FQGNSA. CDR3: CASSTRETQYF. The CDR3, as DNA: TGTGCCAGCAGCACCAGGGAGACCCAGTACTTC.

This chain uses TRBV5-8 with TRBJ1-2; D is ambiguous. The V gene lost 0 bases and the J gene lost 2 bases, with 5 bases spanning the gap. Germline V gene sequence: CDR1 SGHTS, CDR2 YDEGEE. The CDR3 extends over 13 amino acids. CDR3 loop: CASSLVANYGYTF. The CDR3 nucleotides are TGTGCCAGCAGCTTGGTGGCCAACTATGGCTACACCTTC.

V and J are TRBV6-1 and TRBJ2-7; unclear D gene. The germline V and J ends were trimmed by 2 bases and 4 bases, with 12 bases remaining between them. This CDR3 spans 14 amino acids. Germline CDR1 is MNHNS and CDR2 is SASEGT. Written as DNA, the CDR3 is TGTGCCAGCAGTGAAAGTAGTCCGCTTTACGAGCAGTACTTC. It encodes CASSESSPLYEQYF.

This clone was recorded once. This rearrangement joins TRBV5-1 to TRBJ1-1; TRBD1 agrees at 8 bases. Germline assignment: CDR1 SGHRS and CDR2 YFSETQ. This CDR3 is 16 amino acids long. The ends lost 4 bases at V and 5 bases at J; junction bases unmatched: 13. The CDR3 sequence is CASSRGQESLLTEAFF. The CDR3 nucleotides are TGCGCCAGCAGCCGGGGACAGGAATCCCTCCTGACTGAAGCTTTCTTT.

The rearrangement joins TRBV7-2 to TRBJ2-7, with 8 bases fitting TRBD1. V was clipped by 2 bases and J by 4 bases; unmatched bases: 7. Germline values: CDR1 SGHTA, CDR2 FQGNSA. The CDR3 runs to 15 residues. The DNA for the CDR3 is TGTGCCAGCAGCTTAACCCAGGGGGCGCCATACGAGCAGTACTTC. Protein product: CASSLTQGAPYEQYF.

This chain connects TRBV6-2 or TRBV6-3 to TRBJ2-7, with TRBD1 matching 9 bases. V lost 2 bases to trimming and J lost 5 bases; unmatched junction nucleotides: 4. The CDR3 sequence is 14 residues long. CDR1 MNHEY and CDR2 SVGEGT come from the germline V gene. The CDR3 sequence: CASSYLTGGDEQYF. In DNA form, the CDR3 reads TGTGCCAGCAGTTACCTCACAGGGGGCGACGAGCAGTACTTC.

The V and J genes are TRBV6-2 or TRBV6-3 and TRBJ1-6, with no clear D. The germline V gene has CDR1 MNHEY and CDR2 SVGEGT. This CDR3 region has 14 residues. V shed 4 bases and J shed 6 bases, with 10 bases lying between them. The CDR3: CASSSRSPNSPLHF. In DNA form, the CDR3 reads TGTGCCAGCAGTTCTAGGAGCCCTAATTCACCCCTCCACTTT.

The genes are TRBV11-2 and TRBJ1-5, with D perhaps TRBD1 (5 bases). Between the trimmed V and J ends, which lost 1 base and 2 bases, there was a span of 9 bases. The CDR3 sequence is 15 residues long. Germline V gene sequence: CDR1 SGHAT, CDR2 FQNNGV. The CDR3, as DNA: TGTGCCAGCAGCTTAGGGAGGGGTGGCAATCAGCCCCAGCATTTT. Protein product: CASSLGRGGNQPQHF.

The chain links TRBV25-1 to TRBJ2-6; D gene ambiguous. V was trimmed by 4 bases and J by 0 bases, leaving 13 bases between them. This CDR3 has 17 residues. Germline V gene lookup returns CDR1 MGHDK and CDR2 SYGVNS. CDR3 region: CASSVPGSLSGANVLTF. The DNA of the CDR3 is TGTGCCAGCAGTGTTCCAGGTTCCCTCTCTGGGGCCAACGTCCTGACTTTC.

This chain connects TRBV4-1 to TRBJ2-2, with TRBD1 identical over 7 bases. Germline loops: CDR1 MGHRA, CDR2 YSYEKL. The CDR3 sequence is 17 residues long. V was pared by 4 bases and J by 5 bases, with 13 bases of the junction left unmatched. CDR3 nucleotide sequence: TGCGCCAGCAGCCCTACCGGATTAGGGGGCACGACCGGGGAGCTGTTTTTT. It translates to CASSPTGLGGTTGELFF.

This clone was observed a single time. J is TRBJ2-2 and V is TRBV19, with D unresolved. Trimming shortened V by 10 bases and J by 7 bases, and 10 bases separated the two germline ends. The germline V gene has CDR1 LNHDA and CDR2 SQIVND (reference sequence). The CDR3 spans 11 residues. The DNA for the CDR3 is TGTGCCACTTCGGCAGGCGGGGAGCTGTTTTTT. It translates to CATSAGGELFF.

The chain employs TRBV9 and TRBJ1-6, with 7 bases identical to TRBD1. V was pared by 4 bases and J by 5 bases, with 12 bases of the junction left unmatched. The CDR3 has 17 amino acids. Per germline, CDR1 SGDLS and CDR2 YYNGEE. Written as DNA, the CDR3 is TGTGCCAGCAGCCTTAGACAGGGAGGTAGAAATAATTCACCCCTCCACTTT. Protein: CASSLRQGGRNNSPLHF.

This clone came up many times. This sequence joins TRBV28 and TRBJ1-6; D is possibly TRBD1 (5 bases). CDR3 size: 14 residues. Germline CDR1 is MDHEN and CDR2 is SYDVKM. The ends were cut back, 5 bases at V and 7 bases at J, with 12 bases in the middle. The CDR3 bases are TGTGCCAGCAGTCGTGACAGCCTAAATTCACCCCTCCACTTT. Residues: CASSRDSLNSPLHF.

The chain links TRBV11-3 to TRBJ2-1; 9 bases map to TRBD1. The CDR3 has 14 residues. CDR1 and CDR2 from the germline V gene are SGHNT and YENEEA. The J segment lost 10 bases and the V segment lost 5 bases, leaving 9 bases of the junction unmatched. In DNA, the CDR3 is TGTGCCAGCAGCGCTCGGGACAGGGTGGAGGAGCAGTTCTTC. It specifies CASSARDRVEEQFF.

This clone occurred once. The J gene is TRBJ2-3, the V gene TRBV6-5; D may be TRBD1 (5 bases). V was cut by 6 bases and J by 0 bases, with 10 bases left in between. Germline loops: CDR1 MNHEY, CDR2 SVGAGI. This CDR3 has 14 amino acids. The CDR3 spells CASRTTVSTDTQYF. DNA for the CDR3: TGTGCCAGCAGGACGACAGTTAGCACAGATACGCAGTATTTT.